This TCR beta chain was sequenced during a study of T cells in Graves' hyperthyroidism and ophthalmopathy. V shed 7 bases, J shed 4 bases, and the junction held 12 bases outside the gene matches. Germline V gene data show CDR1 as DFQATT and CDR2 as SNEGSKA (reference sequence). The CDR3 runs 15 residues. The TCR beta CDR3 regions underwent amplification using RNA transcripts as the source. The HTBI primer set drove a first-round RT-PCR of the TCR CDR3. TCRdb re-analysed the multiplex PCR reads in MiXCR, keeping a single row per CDR3 protein. The sample has 600,000 to 850,000 distinct CDR3 sequences; roughly a sixth are singletons.

The sequencing input was blood. V gene TRBV20-1 combines with J gene TRBJ2-5; the match to TRBD2 covers 10 bases. This TCR came from a woman aged 50 to 60 with Graves' hyperthyroidism that later progressed to Graves' ophthalmopathy. The DNA for the CDR3 is TGCAGTGGCCTTTCATCAAGCGGGGGGGGAGAGACCCAGTACTTC. Its translation: CSGLSSSGGGETQYF.